Following are 25 T cell receptor beta chains from one sample sequenced in a study of Tregs in tolerant kidney transplant recipients. Only in-frame clones appear in the TCRdb table, and some are missing; sequencing was by immunoSEQ multiplex PCR. The table includes hundreds of thousands of clones, 80% to 85% detected once. Material: CD4+ T cells from blood. The receptor source for this set is a human donor in good health.

As to this clone: The junction does not match germline at one end; this may be a read error. J is TRBJ2-1 and V is TRBV15; a possible D gene is TRBD2 (6 bases). CDR1 and CDR2 (germline): LNHNV, YYDKDF (reference sequence). This CDR3 region has 14 residues. The CDR3 here is CATTRPLAGYEQFF. The CDR3 nucleotides are TGTGCCACCACCAGACCACTAGCTGGCTATGAGCAGTTCTTC.

The rearrangement uses TRBV6-5 and TRBJ1-5; no reliable D call. The germline gives CDR1 MNHEY, CDR2 SVGAGI. The CDR3 spans 14 residues. V lost 10 bases to trimming and J lost 2 bases, with 15 bases between them. CDR3 nucleotide sequence: TGTGCCACCTCGCCCCGGGAGGGCAATCAGCCCCAGCATTTT. It yields the protein CATSPREGNQPQHF.

This chain links TRBV29-1 with TRBJ2-3, with TRBD1 matching over 7 bases. The germline V gene has CDR1 SQVTM and CDR2 ANQGSEA. The CDR3 is made up of 14 amino acids. The CDR3 loop is CSVLRQGAPDTQYF. CDR3 nucleotides: TGCAGTGTCCTGAGACAGGGAGCCCCAGATACGCAGTATTTT.

The chain joins TRBV5-4 to TRBJ2-3; the match to TRBD2 covers 8 bases. V dropped 3 bases and J dropped 2; count of bases not matched to a gene: 8. This CDR3 region has 16 residues. From germline, CDR1 is SGHNT and CDR2 YYREEE (reference sequence). CDR3 amino acids: CASSSKISGATDTQYF. DNA of the CDR3: TGTGCCAGCAGCTCTAAAATTAGCGGGGCCACAGATACGCAGTATTTT.

This chain joins TRBV6-6 and TRBJ1-2; TRBD1 agrees at 8 bases. The V gene end was trimmed by 5 bases and the J gene end by 4 bases; junction bases not matched to a gene: 9. CDR1 is MNHNY, CDR2 SVGAGI, per germline (reference sequence). This CDR3 is built from 15 residues. The CDR3 spells CASSRDRSHGYGYTF. The CDR3 DNA is TGTGCCAGCAGTCGGGACAGGTCACACGGCTATGGCTACACCTTC.

The chain has TRBV6-6 and TRBJ2-7; tentatively, D is TRBD1 (5 bases). V lost 2 bases and J 6 bases, leaving 14 bases between the germline ends. Germline V lookup: CDR1 MNHNY, CDR2 SVGAGI (reference sequence). This CDR3 has 14 amino acids. The CDR3 protein is CASSYGQGTGEQYF. CDR3 coding DNA: TGTGCCAGCAGTTACGGGCAGGGAACGGGCGAGCAGTACTTC.

The chain recombines TRBV10-3 with TRBJ2-3; D remains ambiguous. The CDR3 extends over 14 amino acids. The germline V gene has CDR1 ENHRY and CDR2 SYGVKD. The V gene lost 4 bases and the J gene lost 0 bases, with 8 bases spanning the gap. The CDR3 sequence is CAISGLQSTDTQYF. The CDR3 nucleotides are TGTGCCATCAGTGGCCTCCAGAGCACAGATACGCAGTATTTT.

This rearrangement joins TRBV6-6 to TRBJ2-3; 10 bases match TRBD2. In germline, CDR1 is MNHNY, CDR2 SVGAGI (reference sequence). This CDR3 is built from 15 residues. V was pared by 5 bases and J by 3 bases, with 5 bases of the junction left unmatched. As DNA, the CDR3 is TGTGCCAGCAGTCGAACACTAGCGGGAACAGATACGCAGTATTTT. Translated: CASSRTLAGTDTQYF.

The rearrangement joins TRBV7-9 to TRBJ2-5; D remains unclear. The J call may be faulty, since TRBJ2-7 better matches the DNA end. The CDR3 is made up of 12 amino acids. Germline V lookup: CDR1 SEHNR, CDR2 FQNEAQ (reference sequence). CDR3 loop: CASSFAGYEQYF. In nucleotides, the CDR3 is TGTGCCAGCAGCTTCGCCGGTTACGAGCAGTACTTC.

This sequence joins TRBV7-6 and TRBJ1-1, with a weak D call TRBD1 (6 bases). In germline, CDR1 is SGHVS, CDR2 FNYEAQ. The CDR3 totals 15 residues. With 1 base removed from V and 4 bases from J, the gap between germline ends came to 13 bases. The CDR3 loop reads CASSLGRTQGTEAFF. The CDR3, as DNA: TGTGCCAGCAGCTTAGGGAGGACACAGGGCACTGAAGCTTTCTTT.

The chain is built from TRBV25-1 and TRBJ2-3; D not certain. Germline V lookup: CDR1 MGHDK, CDR2 SYGVNS. The CDR3 is made up of 12 amino acids. V gave up 9 bases and J gave up 4 bases, with 11 bases separating them. The CDR3 bases are TGTGCCAGTCGTTTGGGGTCAGATACGCAGTATTTT. Translating gives CASRLGSDTQYF.

This rearrangement joins TRBV29-1 to TRBJ1-1; possibly TRBD1 for D (5 bases). Germline lookup yields CDR1 SQVTM and CDR2 ANQGSEA. The CDR3 length is 13 residues. The V end lost 4 bases, the J end lost 5 bases, and 14 bases lay between the germline ends. The CDR3 protein is CSVARGGGTEAFF. The DNA of the CDR3 is TGCAGCGTTGCCCGGGGGGGTGGAACTGAAGCTTTCTTT.

CDR3 sequence (DNA): TGTGCCAGCAGCCCTACACTCGACTCCTACGAGCAGTACTTC. Translated, it gives CASSPTLDSYEQYF. The gene calls are TRBV5-6 and TRBJ2-7; unclear D gene. Trimming removed 4 bases from V and 0 bases from J, with 11 bases in between. This CDR3 has 14 amino acids. Germline V gene sequence: CDR1 SGHDT, CDR2 YYEEEE.

The rearrangement uses TRBV5-8 and TRBJ2-3, with TRBD1 matching over 10 bases. The V and J ends lost 4 bases and 4 bases, in that order; junction bases with no gene match: 6. The CDR3 has 15 amino acids. Germline V gene lookup returns CDR1 SGHTS and CDR2 YDEGEE. The CDR3 loop is CASSTGQGNADTQYF. CDR3 bases: TGTGCCAGCAGCACGGGACAGGGGAACGCAGATACGCAGTATTTT.

The rearrangement joins TRBV5-1 to TRBJ1-1, with 10 bases identical to TRBD1. This CDR3 comprises 11 residues. V was pared by 4 bases and J by 10 bases, with 1 base of the junction left unmatched. Germline V CDR1 and CDR2: SGHRS, YFSETQ. CDR3 sequence reads: CASSGTGAAFF. CDR3 sequence (DNA): TGCGCCAGCAGCGGGACAGGGGCAGCTTTCTTT.

The rearrangement uses TRBV5-1 and TRBJ2-7, with 10 positions matching TRBD2. The CDR3 contains 15 residues. V was pared by 0 bases and J by 7 bases, with 7 bases of the junction left unmatched. Per germline, CDR1 SGHRS and CDR2 YFSETQ. The CDR3 sequence is CASSLETSGTREQYF. DNA for the CDR3: TGCGCCAGCAGCTTGGAAACTAGCGGGACGCGTGAGCAGTACTTC.

This clone came up once. The chain joins TRBV14 to TRBJ2-7, with D hard to call. Germline CDR1 SGHDN, CDR2 FVKESK. V lost 5 bases and J 6 bases, leaving 11 bases between the germline ends. The CDR3 covers 12 residues. The CDR3 DNA reads TGTGCCAGCAGCAAGAACTGGGCCGAGCAGTACTTC. Protein sequence: CASSKNWAEQYF.

This chain joins TRBV10-2 and TRBJ2-7; D possibly corresponds to TRBD1 (6 bases). The V end was cut by 8 bases, the J end by 5 bases, with 13 bases between. Germline CDR1 is WSHSY and CDR2 is SAAADI. The CDR3 consists of 12 residues. The CDR3 spells CASRTVNHEQYF. The CDR3 DNA is TGCGCCAGCCGGACAGTAAATCACGAGCAGTACTTC.

This sequence joins TRBV6-1 and TRBJ1-2, with 8 bases aligning to TRBD1. Unmatched junction bases numbered 3, after V lost 3 bases and J lost 3 bases. The CDR3 runs 14 residues. Germline-derived CDR1 and CDR2 are MNHNS and SASEGT. CDR3 bases: TGTGCCAGCAGTGACCACAGGGGGGACTATGGCTACACCTTC. Its protein is CASSDHRGDYGYTF.

This clone was seen a few times. CDR3 sequence reads: CAWSLVVRYTF. The DNA of the CDR3 is TGTGCCTGGAGTCTGGTTGTTCGCTACACCTTC. The chain carries TRBV30 and TRBJ1-2; D not resolved. This CDR3 is built from 11 residues. The V end was cut by 2 bases, the J end by 9 bases, with 10 bases between. CDR1 is GTSNPN, CDR2 SVGIG, per germline (reference sequence). The complete variable domain, with remaining parts taken from reference TRBV30 and TRBJ1-2, reads SQTIHQWPATLVQPVGSPLSLECTVEGTSNPNLYWYRQAAGRGLQLLFYSVGIGQISSEVPQNLSASRPQDRQFILSSKKLLLSDSGFYLCAWSLVVRYTFGSGTRLTVV.

The rearrangement links TRBV6-5 to TRBJ1-1; 10 bases map to TRBD1. Germline V lookup: CDR1 MNHEY, CDR2 SVGAGI. After removal of 6 bases from V and 12 bases from J, the junction contained 13 bases not matched to a gene. CDR3 length equals 14 residues. CDR3 protein: CASSYRDRGLKTFF. In DNA, the CDR3 is TGTGCCAGCAGCTACCGGGACAGGGGACTGAAGACTTTCTTT.

The chain links TRBV5-1 to TRBJ2-7; 10 bases are a match to TRBD1. The germline V gene encodes CDR1 SGHRS and CDR2 YFSETQ. The CDR3 consists of 15 residues. Trimming took 2 bases from V and 3 from J; bases not matched to a gene: 5. Written as DNA, the CDR3 is TGCGCCAGCAGCTTAAACCGGGACAGGGGCTACGAGCAGTACTTC. This translates into CASSLNRDRGYEQYF.

The chain is built from TRBV5-1 and TRBJ2-2, with TRBD1 matching 8 bases. CDR1 SGHRS and CDR2 YFSETQ come from the germline V gene. There are 14 residues in the CDR3. V dropped 8 bases and J dropped 0; count of bases not matched to a gene: 3. The CDR3 protein is CASLGQANTGELFF. CDR3 sequence (DNA): TGCGCCAGTCTGGGACAGGCGAACACCGGGGAGCTGTTTTTT.

The chain joins TRBV6-6 to TRBJ1-2; D is unresolved. Trimming left V 2 bases short and J 8 bases short, with 15 bases between. The germline CDR1 and CDR2 sequences are MNHNY and SVGAGI (reference sequence). The CDR3 contains 14 residues. CDR3 sequence (DNA): TGTGCCAGCAGTTACCTCGGCCCCCGATCCGGCTACACCTTC. Protein sequence: CASSYLGPRSGYTF.

Here the CDR3 reads CASSSRTEEAFF. CDR3 nucleotides: TGTGCCAGCAGTTCTCGGACAGAGGAAGCTTTCTTT. V is TRBV27 and J is TRBJ1-1; a weak D match, TRBD1 (6 bases). Germline CDR1 and CDR2: MNHEY and SMNVEV (reference sequence). V lost 4 bases and J lost 8, with 11 bases in between. CDR3 length equals 12 residues.